The source of this T cell receptor (beta chain) is a study of tumor and adjacent non-tumor tissue in lung cancer. No cell sorting was done before RNA was extracted from the tissue. A modified ARM-PCR protocol with three rounds of nested PCR amplified TCRbeta. One entry per CDR3 protein results from TCRdb running MiXCR on the multiplex PCR reads. This repertoire shows about 110,000 distinct CDR3 sequences, more than 70% found once; its top ten account for about 40%. This clonotype has a handful of counts. V gave up 2 bases and J gave up 8 bases, with 23 bases separating them. There are 17 residues in the CDR3. Germline loops: CDR1 SGHDN, CDR2 FVKESK.

V and J are TRBV14 and TRBJ2-3; D is possibly TRBD2 (5 bases). The TCR originated in a woman in her sixties or seventies with non-small cell lung cancer. The sequencing sample was made of lung tumor tissue. CDR3 nucleotide sequence: TGTGCCAGCAGCCAACCGACGGGCTACCCGGTTGCGGGTACGCAGTATTTT. Its protein product is CASSQPTGYPVAGTQYF.